These T cell receptor beta chains were read from a single sample in a study of blood T cells in healthy people across ages. TCRdb re-called the 5' RACE reads through MiXCR, storing one row per CDR3 protein. The sample has about 760,000 distinct CDR3 sequences, 20% to 30% seen once. These data were likewise used in another study, on T cells of mothers and their children.

Material for sequencing was blood. The receptors derive from a boy aged 5-17 years in good health. CDR3s include the opening cysteine and the closing phenylalanine or tryptophan. D genes are given only for firm matches. Rows give clone size only sometimes, using once, few, many, or a class for an expanded clone.

TRBD1,few,TRBV6-5,TRBJ1-6,15,TGTGCCAGCAGGTTACCGGGACAGATTAATTCACCCCTCCACTTT,CASRLPGQINSPLHF
.,few,TRBV12-5,TRBJ2-6,14,TGTGCTAGTGGTTTAAACTCTGGGGCCAACGTCCTGACTTTC,CASGLNSGANVLTF
.,few,TRBV3-1,TRBJ2-3,16,TGTGCCAGCAGCCAAGCACCAAGGGGGGGGCCAGATACGCAGTATTTT,CASSQAPRGGPDTQYF
.,.,TRBV9,TRBJ2-7,13,TGTGCCAGCAGCGTAGGTCCGGCCGACGAGCAGTACTTC,CASSVGPADEQYF
TRBD1,.,TRBV14,TRBJ2-7,15,TGTGCCAGCAGCCAAGATTTGGACAGGCGGTACGAGCAGTACTTC,CASSQDLDRRYEQYF
.,.,TRBV28,TRBJ2-1,15,TGTGCCAGCAGAGGGGGGGGAAGCTCCTACAATGAGCAGTTCTTC,CASRGGGSSYNEQFF
.,.,TRBV7-9,TRBJ2-7,17,TGTGCCAGCAGCTTATCGGAGGAACTAGCAGCTTCCTACGAGCAGTACTTC,CASSLSEELAASYEQYF
TRBD2,few,TRBV28,TRBJ2-3,15,TGTGCCAGCAGTTTACGGACTAGCGTCACAGATACGCAGTATTTT,CASSLRTSVTDTQYF
.,few,TRBV5-1,TRBJ1-1,13,TGCGCCAGCAGCGGAGACACGAACACTGAAGCTTTCTTT,CASSGDTNTEAFF
.,few,TRBV29-1,TRBJ1-1,13,TGCAGCGTCATTACAGGGTCGGGCACTGAAGCTTTCTTT,CSVITGSGTEAFF
TRBD2,.,TRBV7-3,TRBJ2-3,15,TGTGCCAGCAGCCCTCTAGCGGGGCCCACAGATACGCAGTATTTT,CASSPLAGPTDTQYF
.,.,TRBV9,TRBJ2-7,15,TGTGCCAGCAGCGTAGATCCTTGGATTGCGGCCGAGCAGTACTTC,CASSVDPWIAAEQYF
TRBD2,few,TRBV29-1,TRBJ2-5,14,TGCAGCGTTGAGGTAGCGGGAGGGAAAGAGACCCAGTACTTC,CSVEVAGGKETQYF
.,.,TRBV20-1,TRBJ2-7,16,TGCAGTGCTAGAGCGCTCACAGGGTCCCCAACCTACGAGCAGTACTTC,CSARALTGSPTYEQYF
.,few,TRBV20-1,TRBJ2-7,15,TGCAGTGCTAGAGGTCAGACTGGAAGGGTCTACGAGCAGTACTTC,CSARGQTGRVYEQYF
.,few,TRBV4-2,TRBJ1-4,16,TGTGCCAGCAGCCAAGATATAGGGCTGGCTAATGAAAAACTGTTTTTT,CASSQDIGLANEKLFF
.,.,TRBV29-1,TRBJ1-1,12,TGCAGCGTTACACGGCAGAACACTGAAGCTTTCTTT,CSVTRQNTEAFF
TRBD1,few,TRBV28,TRBJ2-3,14,TGTGCCAGCAACTACAGGGGTGTCACAGATACGCAGTATTTT,CASNYRGVTDTQYF
.,few,TRBV5-1,TRBJ2-5,14,TGCGCCAGCAGCTTGACAGGGATGGAAGAGACCCAGTACTTC,CASSLTGMEETQYF
TRBD1,.,TRBV6-5,TRBJ2-5,14,TGTGCCAGCAACCCTCCGGACAGGCAAGAGACCCAGTACTTC,CASNPPDRQETQYF
TRBD2,.,TRBV29-1,TRBJ2-5,14,TGCAGCGTTGCTTTAGCGGGGGGTCAAGAGACCCAGTACTTC,CSVALAGGQETQYF
.,once,TRBV11-2,TRBJ2-1,15,TGTGCCAGCAGCTTAGATCTCCTAGCGATTCGTGAGCAGTTCTTC,CASSLDLLAIREQFF
TRBD1,few,TRBV11-2,TRBJ2-3,14,TGTGCCAGCAGCCGAGGGGGCCGTAGAGATACGCAGTATTTT,CASSRGGRRDTQYF
TRBD1,.,TRBV11-2,TRBJ2-4,17,TGTGCCAGCAGCTTAGGTCGACAGGGTGAGGGCAAAAACATTCAGTACTTC,CASSLGRQGEGKNIQYF
TRBD1,.,TRBV6-2/TRBV6-3,TRBJ2-3,14,TGTGCCAGCACTAAGGACAGGGTCACAGATACGCAGTATTTT,CASTKDRVTDTQYF
.,few,TRBV14,TRBJ1-1,15,TGTGCCAGCAGCCGGGCTGGACGGTTGAACACTGAAGCCTTCTTT,CASSRAGRLNTEAFF
.,.,TRBV10-3,TRBJ2-2,13,TGTGCCATCACGGGCGTCTCCACCGGGGAGCTGTTTTTT,CAITGVSTGELFF
.,few,TRBV29-1,TRBJ2-1,11,TGCAGCGTTTTCCCCCTCAATGAGCAGTTCTTC,CSVFPLNEQFF
.,.,TRBV5-1,TRBJ2-2,14,TGCGCCAGCAGCCCAAAACAGGGCACCGGGGAGCTGTTTTTT,CASSPKQGTGELFF
.,few,TRBV6-6,TRBJ2-1,15,TGTGCCAGCAGTTACGGGAGGCTAGCGACCAATGAGCAGCTCTTC,CASSYGRLATNEQLF
.,many,TRBV5-6,TRBJ2-7,12,TGTGCCAGCAGCGGGAACTCCTACGAGCAGTACTTC,CASSGNSYEQYF
.,.,TRBV11-2,TRBJ2-4,17,TGTGCCAGCAGCTTAGGGTGGGCCGGCCTAGCCAAAAACATTCAGTACTTC,CASSLGWAGLAKNIQYF
.,few,TRBV18,TRBJ1-6,13,TGTGCCAGCTCACCAGGGGATAATTCACCCCTCCACTTT,CASSPGDNSPLHF
.,.,TRBV12-3/TRBV12-4,TRBJ2-5,15,TGTGCCAGCAGTGAGAGGGGGGTGGGAGGAAAGACCCAGTACTTC,CASSERGVGGKTQYF
TRBD2,.,TRBV28,TRBJ2-7,16,TGTGCCAGCAGTTTCAGCCTAGCGGGACTCTCCTACGAGCAGTACTTC,CASSFSLAGLSYEQYF
.,.,TRBV7-8,TRBJ2-7,16,TGTGCCAGCAGCTTAGAGTTCGGGCCCGTCTCCTACGAGCAGTACTTC,CASSLEFGPVSYEQYF
TRBD1,.,TRBV27,TRBJ1-2,15,TGTGCCAGCAGTTTCCGGACAGGGGAGGGCTATGGCTACACCTTC,CASSFRTGEGYGYTF
.,.,TRBV12-5,TRBJ1-2,14,TGTGCTAGTGGTTTGCCGGGCCTAATGGGTGGCTACACCTTC,CASGLPGLMGGYTF
.,once,TRBV6-6,TRBJ1-1,15,TGTGCCAGCAGTTACCCAACGGACGCGAACACTGAAGCTTTCTTT,CASSYPTDANTEAFF
TRBD2,.,TRBV5-1,TRBJ2-2,16,TGCGCCAGCAGCTTGGCAGCGGGGGAGAACACCGGGGAGCTGTTTTTT,CASSLAAGENTGELFF
.,.,TRBV11-2,TRBJ1-2,14,TGTGCCAGCAGCTTATTGGACAGCCTCTATGGCTACACCTTC,CASSLLDSLYGYTF
TRBD2,few,TRBV6-5,TRBJ2-7,18,TGTGCCAGCAGTTCCCTCGGGCTAGCGGGAACAGACGTCTACGAGCAGTACTTC,CASSSLGLAGTDVYEQYF
.,.,TRBV3-1,TRBJ2-7,17,TGTGCCAGCAGCCCAAACATTAACAGGGTTCATACCTACGAGCAGTACTTC,CASSPNINRVHTYEQYF
.,few,TRBV3-1,TRBJ1-2,15,TGTGCCAGCAGCCAAGCAACGGGACACATCTATGGCTACACCTTC,CASSQATGHIYGYTF
.,few,TRBV20-1,TRBJ2-3,15,TGCAGTGCTTTAACTGGGACCGGGCCCCCAGATACGCAGTATTTT,CSALTGTGPPDTQYF
.,few,TRBV20-1,TRBJ1-4,16,TGCAGTGCTAGTGTTCGCTGGGGGGACTATAATGAAAAACTGTTTTTT,CSASVRWGDYNEKLFF